The 9 T cell receptor beta chains listed next were all sequenced from one sample in a study of blood T cell repertoires in COVID-19. The assay was immunoSEQ multiplex PCR, and TCRdb's table has in-frame clones only and misses some. The sample carries about 190,000 clones, approximately 87% recorded once. The sample comprised peripheral blood. The receptors shown here come from a woman aged 70-85 years with COVID-19, enrolled during active disease.

The rearrangement uses TRBV19 and TRBJ2-6; 12 bases align to TRBD1. The CDR3 runs 17 residues. The trim removed 2 bases at V and 4 bases at J, leaving 3 bases unmatched. In germline, CDR1 is LNHDA, CDR2 SQIVND (reference sequence). Written as DNA, the CDR3 is TGTGCCAGTAGTATAAGGGACAGGGGGCGCGGGGCCAACGTCCTGACTTTC. This codes for CASSIRDRGRGANVLTF.

V and J are TRBV2 and TRBJ2-2; TRBD2 might be the D (5 bases). Looked up from germline, CDR1 is SNHLY and CDR2 is FYNNEI. The CDR3 consists of 14 residues. The V gene lost 7 bases and the J gene lost 3 bases, with 12 bases spanning the gap. Here the CDR3 reads CASKLEIDTGELFF. In DNA, the CDR3 is TGTGCCAGCAAACTAGAGATTGACACCGGGGAGCTGTTTTTT.

The chain has TRBV7-3 and TRBJ2-1; TRBD1 is a possible D gene (6 bases). CDR3 size: 15 residues. The V and J ends lost 0 bases and 1 base respectively, with 7 bases between them. The germline CDR1 and CDR2 sequences are SGHTA and FQGTGA. As DNA, the CDR3 is TGTGCCAGCAGCTTAACCAGGGGTTCCTACAATGAGCAGTTCTTC. Protein: CASSLTRGSYNEQFF.

The chain joins TRBV25-1 to TRBJ1-4; 7 nucleotides align to TRBD1. With 5 bases clipped from V and 3 bases from J, the junction kept 6 bases outside the gene matches. The CDR3 spans 15 residues. From germline, CDR1 is MGHDK and CDR2 SYGVNS. CDR3 protein: CASSHPGQPNEKLFF. As DNA, the CDR3 is TGTGCCAGCAGTCACCCGGGACAGCCTAATGAAAAACTGTTTTTT.

The CDR3 is CASSPAGTEEETQYF. In DNA form, the CDR3 reads TGTGCCAGCAGTCCCGCCGGGACAGAGGAAGAGACCCAGTACTTC. The V call is TRBV28, the J call TRBJ2-5; 7 bases agree with TRBD1. Germline V CDR1 and CDR2: MDHEN, SYDVKM. V was pared by 5 bases and J by 3 bases, with 9 bases of the junction left unmatched. The CDR3 is 15 amino acids. The variable domain in full, with the rest retrieved from reference TRBV28 and TRBJ2-5, is DVKVTQSSRYLVKRTGEKVFLECVQDMDHENMFWYRQDPGLGLRLIYFSYDVKMKEKGDIPEGYSVSREKKERFSLILESASTNQTSMYLCASSPAGTEEETQYFGPGTRLLVL.

This sequence joins TRBV14 and TRBJ2-1; 11 bases match TRBD2. CDR1 is SGHDN and CDR2 is FVKESK in the germline V gene. The V gene end was trimmed by 1 base and the J gene end by 6 bases; junction bases not matched to a gene: 5. The length of the CDR3 is 16 residues. The CDR3 here is CASSQVAGGNANEQFF. As DNA, the CDR3 is TGTGCCAGCAGCCAAGTAGCGGGAGGGAACGCCAATGAGCAGTTCTTC.

V gene TRBV6-2 or TRBV6-3 combines with J gene TRBJ1-2, with D possibly TRBD1 on 6 matching bases. CDR1 and CDR2 from the germline V gene are MNHEY and SVGEGT. V dropped 6 bases and J dropped 0 bases, with 11 bases sitting between them. This CDR3 contains 14 residues. CDR3 protein: CASSPDSSNYGYTF. In DNA, the CDR3 is TGTGCCAGCAGCCCGGACAGCTCTAACTATGGCTACACCTTC.

V and J are TRBV19 and TRBJ1-2; 7 nucleotides line up with TRBD1. V gave up 3 bases and J gave up 4 bases; unmatched junction bases: 17. This CDR3 region has 18 residues. CDR1 and CDR2 (germline): LNHDA, SQIVND (reference sequence). The CDR3 bases are TGTGCCAGTAGTATTTATCCCAGGGGGTCTGGAGAAGCCTATGGCTACACCTTC. Residues: CASSIYPRGSGEAYGYTF.

This clone has a count of ten or more. The chain is built from TRBV6-6 and TRBJ2-7, with D possibly matching TRBD1 (6 bases). CDR3 size: 16 residues. V lost 5 bases, J lost 0 bases, and 17 bases lay in between. Germline loops: CDR1 MNHNY, CDR2 SVGAGI (reference sequence). In nucleotides, the CDR3 is TGTGCCAGCAGTCGAACACAGGGTTTTACCTCCTACGAGCAGTACTTC. This sequence encodes CASSRTQGFTSYEQYF.